This TCR beta chain derives from a study of blood T cell repertoires in COVID-19. Study at large: Acute-phase and convalescent COVID-19 samples originated in the United States, Italy and Spain. T cells, B-cell-depleted T cells, or PBMCs provided the cDNA or gDNA that served as material.

CDR1 is SNHLY, CDR2 FYNNEI, per germline. The CDR3 has 15 amino acids. V gave up 4 bases and J gave up 1 base; unmatched junction bases: 3. Authors' data handling: Reference gene primer amplification in the assay estimated nucleated cell counts. Assay used: immunoSEQ multiplex PCR; TCRdb lists only in-frame clones, some missing. The V and J calls and clone size come from that table; D and trimming were worked out from the DNA. The sample yields roughly 80,000 clones, more than 60% seen once. V usage is TRBV2 and J usage is TRBJ2-3, with TRBD2 matching over 9 bases. This receptor was taken from a human donor in a cohort sampled during active COVID-19. Sequences were obtained from peripheral blood. The CDR3 DNA reads TGTGCCAGCAGTGGGACTAGCGAGCGCACAGATACGCAGTATTTT. Its protein is CASSGTSERTDTQYF.